What follows are 14 T cell receptor beta chains derived from one specimen sequenced in a study of CD8+ T cells in alopecia areata. RNA was isolated and reverse transcribed to cDNA, the sequencing template. Using immunoSEQ multiplex PCR, the repertoire was profiled, and TCRdb retains in-frame clones only, with some absent. Seen here are under 200,000 clones, around 60% observed once, and the top ten hold 13% to 15%. The treatment here: oral pan-JAK inhibitor, 5-10 mg twice daily. Sequencing was performed on CD4+ T cells sorted from blood, taken at week 24, from a patient treated with tofacitinib. The receptors here all came from a human donor with alopecia areata.

The V call is TRBV7-9, the J call TRBJ2-3, with D maybe TRBD1 (5 bases). This CDR3 has 14 amino acids. V lost 4 bases and J 1 base, leaving 9 bases between the germline ends. CDR1 is SEHNR and CDR2 is FQNEAQ in the germline V gene (reference sequence). CDR3 sequence reads: CASSWTRGTDTQYF. The CDR3 DNA reads TGTGCCAGCAGCTGGACAAGGGGCACAGATACGCAGTATTTT.

This chain joins TRBV2 and TRBJ1-6; no clear D gene. Germline values: CDR1 SNHLY, CDR2 FYNNEI. This CDR3 is 14 amino acids long. V gave up 3 bases and J gave up 5 bases, with 8 bases separating them. The CDR3 region is CASSDGRDNSPLHF. In DNA form, the CDR3 reads TGTGCCAGCAGTGACGGGCGGGATAATTCACCCCTCCACTTT.

This clone came up a few times. The CDR3 DNA reads TGCAGCGTTATCGACTTAGCCAAAAACATTCAGTACTTC. It is translated as CSVIDLAKNIQYF. The genes are TRBV29-1 and TRBJ2-4; D uncertain. Trimming cost V 5 bases and J 0 bases, with 8 bases left between them. CDR1 SQVTM and CDR2 ANQGSEA come from the germline V gene. The CDR3 covers 13 residues.

V usage is TRBV7-7 and J usage is TRBJ1-5; D remains unclear. This CDR3 region has 10 residues. CDR1 SSHAT and CDR2 FNYEAQ come from the germline V gene (reference sequence). CDR3 region: CASAGQPQHF. DNA of the CDR3: TGTGCTAGCGCCGGTCAGCCCCAGCATTTT.

This rearrangement joins TRBV29-1 to TRBJ1-1; D might be TRBD1 (5 bases). In germline, CDR1 is SQVTM, CDR2 ANQGSEA. Trimming removed 6 bases from V and 8 bases from J, with 13 bases in between. There are 11 residues in the CDR3. CDR3 nucleotide sequence: TGCAGCGTCGAAAAACAGGTAGAAGCTTTCTTT. It specifies CSVEKQVEAFF.

The table lists this clone with a count of one. The CDR3, as DNA: TGTGCCAGCAGCACCATATCAAATCAGCCCCAGCATTTT. Translated, it gives CASSTISNQPQHF. The rearrangement joins TRBV7-2 to TRBJ1-5; D unclear. Germline CDR1 is SGHTA and CDR2 is FQGNSA. Trimming removed 5 bases from V and 4 bases from J, with 9 bases in between. The CDR3 runs to 13 residues.

J is TRBJ2-1 and V is TRBV5-6, with D hard to call. Germline CDR1 is SGHDT and CDR2 is YYEEEE. The CDR3 extends over 13 amino acids. V gave up 0 bases and J gave up 6 bases, with 7 bases separating them. CDR3 in DNA: TGTGCCAGCAGCTTGGTGGCAGGCAATGAGCAGTTCTTC. This encodes CASSLVAGNEQFF.

The rearrangement links TRBV27 to TRBJ2-1, with 10 nucleotides matching TRBD2. Germline V gene data show CDR1 as MNHEY and CDR2 as SMNVEV (reference sequence). After removal of 0 bases from V and 7 bases from J, the junction contained 9 bases not matched to a gene. The CDR3 spans 17 residues. CDR3 sequence: CASSLSSSGGAYNEQFF. CDR3 nucleotides: TGTGCCAGCAGTTTATCATCCAGCGGGGGGGCGTATAATGAGCAGTTCTTC.

The V gene is TRBV12-5, the J gene TRBJ1-5; no clear D. The CDR3 contains 17 residues. V lost 6 bases and J lost 0, with 18 bases in between. From germline, CDR1 is LGHNT and CDR2 FRNRAP. The CDR3: CASGLVTGLDSNQPQHF. DNA for the CDR3: TGTGCTAGTGGCCTAGTCACCGGCCTTGATAGCAATCAGCCCCAGCATTTT.

The rearrangement uses TRBV29-1 and TRBJ1-1; D gene uncertain. This CDR3 spans 12 amino acids. Trimming cost V 6 bases and J 2 bases, with 10 bases left between them. Per the germline V gene, CDR1 is SQVTM and CDR2 is ANQGSEA. The CDR3 sequence: CSVKDGNTEAFF. In DNA, the CDR3 is TGCAGCGTAAAAGACGGAAACACTGAAGCTTTCTTT.

This clone was counted only a few times. The CDR3 protein is CSASTTQYF. The DNA for the CDR3 is TGCAGTGCGTCCACCACGCAGTATTTT. The chain joins TRBV20-1 to TRBJ2-3; D gene uncertain. V was pared by 6 bases and J by 9 bases, with 7 bases between. Germline V lookup: CDR1 DFQATT, CDR2 SNEGSKA (reference sequence). The CDR3 extends over 9 amino acids.

The J gene is TRBJ1-6, the V gene TRBV14, with 7 bases that match TRBD1. V lost 2 bases and J lost 9; bases outside the gene matches: 7. Germline V gene lookup returns CDR1 SGHDN and CDR2 FVKESK. This CDR3 contains 15 residues. The CDR3: CASSQTRDSGSPLHF. The CDR3 DNA is TGTGCCAGCAGCCAAACCAGGGACAGCGGTTCACCCCTCCACTTT.

The V gene is TRBV5-6, the J gene TRBJ2-7; tentative D call: TRBD1 (5 bases). The CDR3 is 15 residues long. The germline gives CDR1 SGHDT, CDR2 YYEEEE. Trimming took off 1 base at V and 2 bases at J, with 13 bases between the two ends. CDR3 residues: CASSLRSRAAYEQYF. The CDR3, as DNA: TGTGCCAGCAGCTTGAGGAGCAGGGCCGCCTACGAGCAGTACTTC.

This clone came up once. The chain couples TRBV18 to TRBJ2-6; D remains unclear. CDR1 and CDR2 from the germline V gene are KGHSH and LQKENI. V dropped 2 bases and J dropped 1 base, with 6 bases sitting between them. The CDR3 spans 15 residues. CDR3 loop: CASSPSMSGANVLTF. The CDR3 DNA follows: TGTGCCAGCTCACCATCCATGTCTGGGGCCAACGTCCTGACTTTC.